This T cell receptor (beta chain) was recovered during a study of shared clonotypes between healthy human individuals. Study-wide points: The authors expected sequencing depth to affect clonotype sharing among donors.

This clone was recorded once. The antigen remains undetermined. The deep-level immunoSEQ assay was used. Assay: immunoSEQ multiplex PCR; the TCRdb copy retains only in-frame clones and omits some. The data contain around 180,000 clones, 85% to 95% of them seen just once; the ten biggest clones take up more than 0.06%. Each donor was a Caucasian adult residing in Nashville, Tennessee. This CDR3 is built from 15 residues. Trimming stripped 5 bases from V and 0 bases from J, with 13 bases between. The V gene's germline CDR1 is LNHDA and CDR2 SQIVND (reference sequence). The chain carries TRBV19 and TRBJ1-1; D gene unclear. The TCR originated in a woman younger than 45 in good health. The sequencing sample was made of naive CD4+ T cells sorted from blood. As to subset: CD45RA+ positively selected. The CDR3 loop reads CASSDRHLLNTEAFF. The CDR3 nucleotides read TGTGCCAGTAGTGACCGACACCTTCTGAACACTGAAGCTTTCTTT.